One sample yielded the 25 T cell receptor beta chains listed below, sequenced in a study of control samples from healthy donors and cancer patients. Measured with immunoSEQ multiplex PCR; TCRdb has only the in-frame clones, and not every one. In the table there are some 140,000 clones, around 95% of which are singletons. What was sequenced was blood. Receptor source: a man in his forties in good health.

The chain is built from TRBV15 and TRBJ2-7; no firm D call. The germline V gene encodes CDR1 LNHNV and CDR2 YYDKDF (reference sequence). The CDR3 contains 13 residues. Trimming took 4 bases from V and 4 from J, leaving 11 bases between them. CDR3 DNA: TGTGCCACCAGCAACCGTGGAACTTACGAGCAGTACTTC. Translated, it gives CATSNRGTYEQYF.

The V call is TRBV7-9, the J call TRBJ1-6; no definite D call. There are 14 residues in the CDR3. V lost 2 bases and J 6 bases, leaving 8 bases between the germline ends. The germline CDR1 and CDR2 sequences are SEHNR and FQNEAQ (reference sequence). This CDR3 reads CASSLSRTNSPLHF. DNA of the CDR3: TGTGCCAGCAGCTTATCCCGGACTAATTCACCCCTCCACTTT.

This clone was found a few times. This chain joins TRBV5-4 and TRBJ1-2; D is possibly TRBD1 (5 bases). Germline V gene lookup returns CDR1 SGHNT and CDR2 YYREEE (reference sequence). The germline V and J ends were trimmed by 1 base and 8 bases, with 21 bases remaining between them. The CDR3 contains 16 residues. DNA of the CDR3: TGTGCCAGCAGCTTGCCCGGGGCAGCGGGCCAGTTGGGCTACACCTTC. Its protein is CASSLPGAAGQLGYTF.

The chain employs TRBV18 and TRBJ1-1; D is unresolved. The CDR3 consists of 14 residues. V was shortened by 1 base and J by 2 bases, with 8 bases between the two germline ends. Germline V CDR1 and CDR2: KGHSH, LQKENI. The CDR3 region has the DNA TGTGCCAGCTCACCACAGTCCCTTAACACTGAAGCTTTCTTT. It specifies CASSPQSLNTEAFF.

The chain carries TRBV11-2 and TRBJ2-7; D ambiguous. This CDR3 contains 14 residues. V lost 2 bases and J 4 bases, leaving 12 bases between the germline ends. Per the germline V gene, CDR1 is SGHAT and CDR2 is FQNNGV. DNA of the CDR3: TGTGCCAGCAGCTTACAGACTCTGGGGTACGAGCAGTACTTC. Translated, it gives CASSLQTLGYEQYF.

This chain uses TRBV30 with TRBJ1-6; D gene uncertain. Trimming left V 4 bases short and J 2 bases short, with 18 bases between. This CDR3 is 17 amino acids long. Germline CDR1 reads GTSNPN; CDR2 reads SVGIG (reference sequence). CDR3 protein: CAWTIPQEGTYNSPLHF. The CDR3 DNA reads as TGTGCCTGGACCATCCCCCAGGAAGGAACCTATAATTCACCCCTCCACTTT.

The chain links TRBV12-3 or TRBV12-4 to TRBJ1-4; possible D gene TRBD1, 6 bases. The CDR3 has 13 amino acids. Trimming removed 7 bases from V and 7 bases from J, with 13 bases in between. CDR3 nucleotides: TGTGCCAGCATCCAGGGGATAGGTGAAAAACTGTTTTTT. Amino acids: CASIQGIGEKLFF.

The chain links TRBV7-8 to TRBJ2-7; possibly TRBD1 for D (9 bases). Trimming shortened V by 5 bases and J by 6 bases, and 29 bases separated the two germline ends. The germline gives CDR1 SGHVS, CDR2 FQNEAQ. The CDR3 is made up of 18 amino acids. Here the CDR3 reads CASSAGPRGGTGSLEQYF. The CDR3 DNA is TGTGCCAGCAGCGCAGGCCCTCGCGGGGGGACAGGGTCCCTCGAGCAGTACTTC.

A single count supports this clone. The chain is built from TRBV5-6 and TRBJ1-5; D is unclear. CDR3 length equals 15 residues. Deletions cut 0 bases from V and 4 bases from J, with 11 bases between. Germline assignment: CDR1 SGHDT and CDR2 YYEEEE. The CDR3 here is CASSLGGVRNQPQHF. The CDR3 nucleotides are TGTGCCAGCAGCTTGGGCGGGGTGAGAAATCAGCCCCAGCATTTT.

The rearrangement links TRBV24-1 to TRBJ2-1; D might be TRBD2 (6 bases). This CDR3 is built from 16 residues. V was shortened by 1 base and J by 6 bases, with 15 bases between the two germline ends. Germline loops: CDR1 KGHDR, CDR2 SFDVKD. The CDR3 sequence: CATSDLGSGLLNEQFF. The CDR3, as DNA: TGTGCCACCAGTGATTTAGGCAGCGGGCTCCTCAATGAGCAGTTCTTC.

Notes on this clone: This sample includes further DNA sequences coding for the same CDR3. This chain uses TRBV5-4 with TRBJ2-3; TRBD1 matches 9 bases. Germline V gene lookup returns CDR1 SGHNT and CDR2 YYREEE (reference sequence). The CDR3 runs 15 residues. V lost 3 bases and J lost 1; bases outside the gene matches: 3. The CDR3 here is CASSSRDRGTDTQYF. Here the CDR3 DNA reads TGTGCCAGCAGCTCTAGGGACAGGGGCACAGATACGCAGTATTTT.

The rearrangement uses TRBV19 and TRBJ2-2; D is perhaps TRBD1 (6 bases). Germline CDR1 LNHDA, CDR2 SQIVND (reference sequence). This CDR3 contains 16 residues. V lost 1 base to trimming and J lost 3 bases, with 12 bases between them. CDR3 in DNA: TGTGCCAGTAGTATAGGGGACATTCCGTACACCGGGGAGCTGTTTTTT. Amino acids: CASSIGDIPYTGELFF.

The CDR3 loop is CASSLVTGAGNTEAFF. The CDR3 nucleotides are TGTGCCAGCAGCTTAGTGACAGGGGCCGGGAACACTGAAGCTTTCTTT. V is TRBV7-2 and J is TRBJ1-1; 8 bases align to TRBD1. V lost 1 base and J lost 1; bases outside the gene matches: 5. Looked up from germline, CDR1 is SGHTA and CDR2 is FQGNSA. The CDR3 runs to 16 residues.

The chain links TRBV12-5 to TRBJ1-6; 7 nucleotides align to TRBD1. Germline V lookup: CDR1 LGHNT, CDR2 FRNRAP. V lost 1 base, J lost 9 bases, and 3 bases stayed unmatched. The CDR3 is 14 residues long. CDR3 nucleotide sequence: TGTGCTAGTGGTTTGGGACAGGGTGTTTCACCCCTCCACTTT. The encoded protein is CASGLGQGVSPLHF. The whole variable domain, remainder taken from reference TRBV12-5 and TRBJ1-6, is DARVTQTPRHKVTEMGQEVTMRCQPILGHNTVFWYRQTMMQGLELLAYFRNRAPLDDSGMPKDRFSAEMPDATLATLKIQPSEPRDSAVYFCASGLGQGVSPLHFGNGTRLTVT.

This clone appeared once. V usage is TRBV4-1 and J usage is TRBJ1-1, with D maybe TRBD1 (6 bases). The V end was cut by 0 bases, the J end by 4 bases, with 12 bases between. The V gene's germline CDR1 is MGHRA and CDR2 YSYEKL. The CDR3 runs 15 residues. The CDR3 is CASSQDLGGGTEAFF. In DNA, the CDR3 is TGCGCCAGCAGCCAAGATCTCGGAGGGGGCACTGAAGCTTTCTTT.

The rearrangement links TRBV9 to TRBJ2-3; TRBD2 matches at 7 bases. CDR1 SGDLS and CDR2 YYNGEE come from the germline V gene. The CDR3 consists of 14 residues. Trimming removed 6 bases from V and 2 bases from J; junction bases left unmatched: 6. CDR3 bases: TGTGCCAGCAACTGGGAGGGGAACACAGATACGCAGTATTTT. The encoded protein is CASNWEGNTDTQYF.

The chain combines TRBV12-5 with TRBJ2-3, with D unresolved. CDR1 LGHNT and CDR2 FRNRAP come from the germline V gene. The CDR3 has 12 residues. The V end lost 6 bases, the J end lost 10 bases, and 14 bases lay between the germline ends. The CDR3 DNA sequence: TGTGCTAGTGGCCCCCCCGCGAGCCCGCAGTATTTT. Amino acid sequence: CASGPPASPQYF.

Here the CDR3 DNA reads TGCAGCGTTGAAGATGCACGGGGCCTGAACACTGAAGCTTTCTTT. This translates into CSVEDARGLNTEAFF. The chain recombines TRBV29-1 with TRBJ1-1, with a tentative D call TRBD1 (5 bases). Trimming stripped 0 bases from V and 0 bases from J, with 11 bases between. The germline V gene encodes CDR1 SQVTM and CDR2 ANQGSEA. The CDR3 length is 15 residues.

This chain connects TRBV27 to TRBJ1-2; D possibly corresponds to TRBD1 (6 bases). With 5 bases removed from V and 4 bases from J, the gap between germline ends came to 17 bases. The CDR3 is 15 residues long. Germline CDR1 MNHEY, CDR2 SMNVEV (reference sequence). This chain's CDR3 is CASSPTGNRIYGYTF. In nucleotides, the CDR3 is TGTGCCAGCAGTCCAACAGGGAATAGGATCTATGGCTACACCTTC.

V is TRBV24-1 and J is TRBJ2-7, with D perhaps TRBD1 or TRBD2 (5 bases each). V gave up 2 bases and J gave up 5 bases, with 12 bases separating them. In germline, CDR1 is KGHDR, CDR2 SFDVKD. The CDR3 is made up of 14 amino acids. The CDR3 bases are TGTGCCACCAGTGATTCAGGGAGTGGGAACGAGCAGTACTTC. It encodes CATSDSGSGNEQYF.

The rearrangement joins TRBV4-1 to TRBJ1-1, with unresolved D. CDR1 MGHRA and CDR2 YSYEKL come from the germline V gene. Trimming removed 0 bases from V and 0 bases from J, with 8 bases in between. The CDR3 extends over 15 amino acids. This CDR3 is CASSQEGSLNTEAFF. The CDR3 bases are TGCGCCAGCAGCCAAGAGGGGTCCCTGAACACTGAAGCTTTCTTT.

The V and J genes are TRBV28 and TRBJ2-1; the D is unclear. Germline CDR1 and CDR2: MDHEN and SYDVKM. V was shortened by 2 bases and J by 4 bases, with 6 bases between the two germline ends. This CDR3 region has 13 residues. As DNA, the CDR3 is TGTGCCAGCAGTTTACAGGAATACAATGAGCAGTTCTTC. This encodes CASSLQEYNEQFF.

The V call is TRBV7-9, the J call TRBJ2-5, with TRBD1 matching 7 bases. CDR1 and CDR2 (germline): SEHNR, FQNEAQ (reference sequence). The CDR3 spans 14 residues. Trimming at V came to 6 bases and at J to 0 bases, leaving 4 bases not matched to a gene. The CDR3 loop is CASSLDRDQETQYF. CDR3 nucleotide sequence: TGTGCCAGCAGTCTTGACAGGGACCAAGAGACCCAGTACTTC.

The chain recombines TRBV4-3 with TRBJ1-3, with D maybe TRBD1 (5 bases). The CDR3 extends over 16 amino acids. V lost 2 bases, J lost 4 bases, and 15 bases lay in between. CDR1 LGHNA and CDR2 YSLEER come from the germline V gene. CDR3 sequence: CASSQSHRSSGNTIYF. The CDR3 DNA is TGCGCCAGCAGCCAAAGCCACAGGTCCTCGGGAAACACCATATATTTT.

The rearrangement links TRBV5-6 to TRBJ2-3; no clear D. Germline CDR1 and CDR2: SGHDT and YYEEEE. The CDR3 is made up of 15 amino acids. The ends were cut back, 0 bases at V and 4 bases at J, with 12 bases in the middle. This CDR3 is CASSLEQTRADTQYF. The CDR3 DNA is TGTGCCAGCAGCTTGGAACAAACCCGGGCAGATACGCAGTATTTT.